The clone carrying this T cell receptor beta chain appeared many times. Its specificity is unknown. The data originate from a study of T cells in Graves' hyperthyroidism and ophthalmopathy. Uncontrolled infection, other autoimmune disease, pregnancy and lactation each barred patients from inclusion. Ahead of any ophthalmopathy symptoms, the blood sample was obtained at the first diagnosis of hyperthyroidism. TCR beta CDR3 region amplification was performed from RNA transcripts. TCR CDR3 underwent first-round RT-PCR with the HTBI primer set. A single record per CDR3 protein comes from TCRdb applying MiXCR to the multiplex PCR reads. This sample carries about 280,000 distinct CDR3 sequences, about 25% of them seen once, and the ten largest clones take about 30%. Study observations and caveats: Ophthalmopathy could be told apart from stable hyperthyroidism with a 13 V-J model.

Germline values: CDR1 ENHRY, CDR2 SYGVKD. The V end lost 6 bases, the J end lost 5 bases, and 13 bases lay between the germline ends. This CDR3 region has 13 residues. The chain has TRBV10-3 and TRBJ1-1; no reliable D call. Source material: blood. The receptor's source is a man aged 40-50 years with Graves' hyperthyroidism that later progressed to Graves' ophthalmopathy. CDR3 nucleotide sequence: TGTGCCATCAGGTCCCGAGATTATACTGAAGCTTTCTTT. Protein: CAIRSRDYTEAFF.